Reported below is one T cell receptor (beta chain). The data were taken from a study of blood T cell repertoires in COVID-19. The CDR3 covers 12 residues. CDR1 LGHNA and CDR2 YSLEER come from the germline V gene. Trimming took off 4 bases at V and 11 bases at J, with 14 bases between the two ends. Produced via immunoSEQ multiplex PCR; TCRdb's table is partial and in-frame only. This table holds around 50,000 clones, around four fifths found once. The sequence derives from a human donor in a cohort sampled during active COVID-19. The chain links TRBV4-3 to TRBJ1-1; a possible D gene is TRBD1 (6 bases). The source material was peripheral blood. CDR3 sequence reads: CASSLGGGKAFF. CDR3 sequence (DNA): TGCGCCAGCAGCCTGGGAGGGGGGAAGGCTTTCTTT.